The 27 T cell receptor beta chains listed next were all sequenced from one sample in a study of cytomegalovirus exposure and HLA in healthy donors. Amplification used 60 Vbeta primers and 13 Jbeta primers. Profiled with immunoSEQ multiplex PCR; TCRdb holds only in-frame clones, not every one. The table shows some 97,000 clones, with around 82% occurring only once. Sequenced: PBMCs. These receptors came from a woman aged 45 to 65 in good health and CMV-seropositive.

The gene calls are TRBV19 and TRBJ1-2; D is perhaps TRBD1 (5 bases). V was trimmed by 6 bases and J by 7 bases, leaving 18 bases between them. Germline CDR1 LNHDA, CDR2 SQIVND (reference sequence). The CDR3 spans 14 residues. CDR3 protein: CASSPLDTSFGYTF. The CDR3 nucleotides read TGTGCCAGTAGCCCCCTGGACACGTCGTTTGGCTACACCTTC.

This clone appeared a few times. V is TRBV4-1 and J is TRBJ1-4; D possibly corresponds to TRBD1 (6 bases). The V and J ends lost 4 bases and 0 bases respectively, with 15 bases between them. Germline V gene sequence: CDR1 MGHRA, CDR2 YSYEKL. This CDR3 has 17 amino acids. DNA for the CDR3: TGCGCCAGCAGCCTTTTACAGGGCCGTGCAACTAATGAAAAACTGTTTTTT. Encoded protein: CASSLLQGRATNEKLFF.

This clone was found a few times. The rearrangement links TRBV9 to TRBJ2-7, with a tentative D call TRBD1 (5 bases). Looked up from germline, CDR1 is SGDLS and CDR2 is YYNGEE. This CDR3 is built from 14 residues. Trimming took 0 bases from V and 1 from J, leaving 8 bases between them. For the CDR3, the DNA is TGTGCCAGCAGCGTAGAGGGGCGATCCTACGAGCAGTACTTC. Protein sequence: CASSVEGRSYEQYF.

The rearrangement joins TRBV5-1 to TRBJ1-2; 7 nucleotides agree with TRBD1. The junction had 12 bases not matched to a gene; V was cut back by 4 bases and J by 12 bases. CDR3 length: 13 amino acids. Germline V gene lookup returns CDR1 SGHRS and CDR2 YFSETQ. DNA of the CDR3: TGCGCCAGCAGCGCAAGGGCAGGGGGGCTTGACACCTTC. Translation: CASSARAGGLDTF.

The chain joins TRBV4-1 to TRBJ2-7; 12 bases line up with TRBD2. Per germline, CDR1 MGHRA and CDR2 YSYEKL. J was trimmed by 6 bases and V by 3 bases; bases with no gene match: 12. CDR3 length: 17 residues. For the CDR3, the DNA is TGCGCCAGCAGCCAGGACTCTAGCGGGGGGGCCTTAGGCGAGCAGTACTTC. Translation: CASSQDSSGGALGEQYF.

The DNA for the CDR3 is TGTGCCAGCAGTTACGATGTCAGGGGGACAGATACGCAGTATTTT. Its translation: CASSYDVRGTDTQYF. The rearrangement joins TRBV6-5 to TRBJ2-3; 7 bases fit TRBD1. J gave up 3 bases and V 2 bases, and 5 bases lay outside the gene matches. The germline gives CDR1 MNHEY, CDR2 SVGAGI. CDR3 size: 15 residues.

The count of this clone is one. This chain connects TRBV6-1 to TRBJ1-2; D is unclear. The germline V and J ends were trimmed by 4 bases and 4 bases, with 16 bases remaining between them. CDR3 length: 15 residues. The germline V gene encodes CDR1 MNHNS and CDR2 SASEGT. The CDR3: CASSGFSSGVYGYTF. CDR3 nucleotides: TGTGCCAGCAGTGGTTTTAGCTCGGGTGTCTATGGCTACACCTTC.

V and J are TRBV6-5 and TRBJ1-2; 8 bases align to TRBD1. The germline V gene encodes CDR1 MNHEY and CDR2 SVGAGI. This CDR3 region has 15 residues. The junction had 10 bases not matched to a gene; V was cut back by 5 bases and J by 5 bases. Here the CDR3 reads CASSQQDRVEYGYTF. The DNA of the CDR3 is TGTGCCAGCAGTCAGCAGGACAGGGTAGAATATGGCTACACCTTC.

CDR3 coding DNA: TGTGCCAGCAGCTTGGTGGGTGGCAGCGGAGAGACCCAGTACTTC. Residues: CASSLVGGSGETQYF. This sequence joins TRBV5-6 and TRBJ2-5; D is perhaps TRBD2 (5 bases). The length of the CDR3 is 15 residues. Germline-derived CDR1 and CDR2 are SGHDT and YYEEEE. The ends were cut back, 0 bases at V and 4 bases at J, with 13 bases in the middle.

This chain uses TRBV7-3 with TRBJ2-1, with TRBD1 identical over 11 bases. In germline, CDR1 is SGHTA, CDR2 FQGTGA. V was clipped by 5 bases and J by 5 bases; unmatched bases: 8. The CDR3 runs to 16 residues. As DNA, the CDR3 is TGTGCCAGCAGCAGATACGGACAGGGGGCTGACAATGAGCAGTTCTTC. Its protein product is CASSRYGQGADNEQFF. The entire variable domain, with the rest obtained from reference TRBV7-3 and TRBJ2-1, is as follows: GAGVSQTPSNKVTEKGKYVELRCDPISGHTALYWYRQSLGQGPEFLIYFQGTGAADDSGLPNDRFFAVRPEGSVSTLKIQRTERGDSAVYLCASSRYGQGADNEQFFGPGTRLTVL.

A remark on this clone: The same CDR3 is also encoded by other DNA sequences in this sample. V and J are TRBV7-9 and TRBJ1-1; 7 bases fit TRBD1. From germline, CDR1 is SEHNR and CDR2 FQNEAQ (reference sequence). With V trimmed by 5 bases and J by 0 bases, 15 bases remained unmatched. The CDR3 is 18 amino acids. The CDR3 DNA sequence: TGTGCCAGCAGCCACAGACAGGGTGAGTCCTCCATGAACACTGAAGCTTTCTTT. Its protein product is CASSHRQGESSMNTEAFF.

This clone has more than one count but fewer than ten. The chain has TRBV6-6 and TRBJ1-5; D not resolved. This CDR3 comprises 15 residues. In germline, CDR1 is MNHNY, CDR2 SVGAGI (reference sequence). The germline V and J ends were trimmed by 5 bases and 0 bases, with 11 bases remaining between them. This CDR3 is CASSKDGNSNQPQHF. The CDR3 coding sequence is TGTGCCAGCAGTAAGGACGGGAATAGCAATCAGCCCCAGCATTTT.

The CDR3 DNA follows: TGCGCCAGCAGCCCTCCCGGGACAGGGGTTGAAGCTTTCTTT. It is translated as CASSPPGTGVEAFF. The J gene is TRBJ1-1, the V gene TRBV5-1; 10 bases fit TRBD1. CDR3 size: 14 residues. V shed 4 bases and J 7 bases; nucleotides not matched to a gene: 7. Germline loops: CDR1 SGHRS, CDR2 YFSETQ.

The V and J genes are TRBV5-6 and TRBJ1-2; 7 positions agree with TRBD1. Germline V gene sequence: CDR1 SGHDT, CDR2 YYEEEE. Trimming removed 3 bases from V and 5 bases from J; junction bases left unmatched: 1. The CDR3 loop spans 12 amino acids. CDR3 amino acids: CASSSGQYGYTF. The DNA of the CDR3 is TGTGCCAGCAGCTCGGGACAGTATGGCTACACCTTC. Complete variable domain (other parts from reference TRBV5-6 and TRBJ1-2): DAGVTQSPTHLIKTRGQQVTLRCSPKSGHDTVSWYQQALGQGPQFIFQYYEEEERQRGNFPDRFSGHQFPNYSSELNVNALLLGDSALYLCASSSGQYGYTFGSGTRLTVV.

The V call is TRBV6-6, the J call TRBJ1-2; the D gene is possibly TRBD1 (5 bases). Germline lookup yields CDR1 MNHNY and CDR2 SVGAGI (reference sequence). Trimming removed 10 bases at V and 2 bases at J, with 23 bases between. CDR3 length equals 16 residues. The CDR3 protein is CAISTGRPEGNYGYTF. The CDR3 region has the DNA TGTGCCATATCCACCGGGAGACCGGAGGGGAACTATGGCTACACCTTC.

This chain links TRBV10-1 with TRBJ1-1; TRBD1 might be the D (5 bases). The CDR3 runs to 16 residues. Germline loops: CDR1 WNHNN, CDR2 SYGVQD (reference sequence). V shed 5 bases and J shed 3 bases, with 19 bases lying between them. Here the CDR3 reads CASSRGGRHPDTEAFF. Written as DNA, the CDR3 is TGCGCCAGCAGTCGCGGGGGGAGGCATCCGGACACTGAAGCTTTCTTT.

The V and J genes are TRBV28 and TRBJ1-2; D is perhaps TRBD1 (5 bases). CDR3 length: 15 amino acids. V was trimmed by 2 bases and J by 2 bases, leaving 12 bases between them. Germline values: CDR1 MDHEN, CDR2 SYDVKM. CDR3 DNA sequence: TGTGCCAGCAGTTTAGGAGGGGACGGCAACTATGGCTACACCTTC. Protein sequence: CASSLGGDGNYGYTF.

This clone was seen a handful of times. V is TRBV30 and J is TRBJ2-7; 7 nucleotides agree with TRBD2. Germline V gene lookup returns CDR1 GTSNPN and CDR2 SVGIG (reference sequence). The CDR3 has 12 residues. V shed 8 bases and J 3 bases; nucleotides not matched to a gene: 7. The DNA of the CDR3 is TGTGCCGGACTCGGGACTAACTACGAGCAGTACTTC. Protein product: CAGLGTNYEQYF. The variable domain in full, with the rest retrieved from reference TRBV30 and TRBJ2-7, is SQTIHQWPATLVQPVGSPLSLECTVEGTSNPNLYWYRQAAGRGLQLLFYSVGIGQISSEVPQNLSASRPQDRQFILSSKKLLLSDSGFYLCAGLGTNYEQYFGPGTRLTVT.

V and J are TRBV5-1 and TRBJ2-1, with D possibly TRBD1 on 6 matching bases. Deletions cut 2 bases from V and 9 bases from J, with 18 bases between. The CDR3 runs 15 residues. CDR1 and CDR2 (germline): SGHRS, YFSETQ. The CDR3 loop is CASSLQGSPPGEQFF. CDR3 DNA: TGCGCCAGCAGCTTACAGGGCTCTCCTCCAGGTGAGCAGTTCTTC.

This clone was observed at least ten times. J is TRBJ1-1 and V is TRBV2; the D gene is possibly TRBD1 (5 bases). V was clipped by 1 base and J by 0 bases, with 6 bases between them. CDR1 is SNHLY and CDR2 is FYNNEI in the germline V gene. CDR3 length: 14 residues. CDR3 sequence reads: CASSEGTMNTEAFF. The CDR3 region has the DNA TGTGCCAGCAGTGAAGGGACAATGAACACTGAAGCTTTCTTT.

V usage is TRBV18 and J usage is TRBJ1-3; 7 nucleotides agree with TRBD1. The trim removed 3 bases at V and 4 bases at J, leaving 6 bases unmatched. The CDR3 runs 15 residues. Germline-derived CDR1 and CDR2 are KGHSH and LQKENI. The CDR3 reads CASSPMGQLGNTIYF. The CDR3 bases are TGTGCCAGCTCACCTATGGGACAGCTCGGAAACACCATATATTTT.

V and J are TRBV15 and TRBJ2-7, with 9 bases aligning to TRBD1. The ends lost 4 bases at V and 7 bases at J; junction bases unmatched: 11. Germline CDR1 and CDR2: LNHNV and YYDKDF (reference sequence). The CDR3 runs to 15 residues. For the CDR3, the DNA is TGTGCCACCAGCACCCGGGACAGGGACCGGGGAGAGCAGTACTTC. Amino acid sequence: CATSTRDRDRGEQYF.

This clone was counted at least ten times. The chain combines TRBV25-1 with TRBJ2-2; 7 bases are shared with TRBD1. J gave up 1 base and V 4 bases, and 6 bases lay outside the gene matches. This CDR3 has 16 residues. The germline CDR1 and CDR2 sequences are MGHDK and SYGVNS. CDR3 nucleotide sequence: TGTGCCAGCAGTGTAACCGGGACAGAGAACACCGGGGAGCTGTTTTTT. Residues: CASSVTGTENTGELFF.

The V call is TRBV6-1, the J call TRBJ1-1; no clear D gene. The V and J ends lost 6 bases and 0 bases respectively, with 5 bases between them. Germline V gene lookup returns CDR1 MNHNS and CDR2 SASEGT. This CDR3 is built from 12 residues. DNA of the CDR3: TGTGCCAGCAGCGCAGTGAACACTGAAGCTTTCTTT. Translating gives CASSAVNTEAFF.

This clone was seen a few times. The chain couples TRBV6-1 to TRBJ2-5; the match to TRBD2 covers 7 bases. This CDR3 comprises 16 residues. Losses at the gene ends were 1 base for V and 5 bases for J; bases not matched to a gene: 10. Germline CDR1 and CDR2: MNHNS and SASEGT. CDR3 loop: CASSEEYPRREETQYF. CDR3 nucleotides: TGTGCCAGCAGTGAAGAATATCCCCGGCGGGAGGAGACCCAGTACTTC.

On this clone itself: The junction departs from germline at one end; a sequencing error may be responsible. The identical CDR3 is also encoded by other nucleotide sequences in the sample. This chain joins TRBV7-9 and TRBJ2-5; no clear D. CDR1 SEHNR and CDR2 FQNEAQ come from the germline V gene (reference sequence). The CDR3 is 17 residues long. The CDR3 spells CASSLFSYQPLQETQYF. The DNA for the CDR3 is TGTGCCAGCAGCTTATTTAGTTATCAACCTTTACAAGAGACTCAGTACTTC.

The chain employs TRBV9 and TRBJ2-2, with 10 bases identical to TRBD2. V gave up 4 bases and J gave up 8 bases; unmatched junction bases: 8. There are 15 residues in the CDR3. Germline CDR1 and CDR2: SGDLS and YYNGEE. CDR3 in amino acids: CASSLGLAVGGELFF. The DNA of the CDR3 is TGTGCCAGCAGCCTAGGACTAGCGGTGGGTGGGGAGCTGTTTTTT.